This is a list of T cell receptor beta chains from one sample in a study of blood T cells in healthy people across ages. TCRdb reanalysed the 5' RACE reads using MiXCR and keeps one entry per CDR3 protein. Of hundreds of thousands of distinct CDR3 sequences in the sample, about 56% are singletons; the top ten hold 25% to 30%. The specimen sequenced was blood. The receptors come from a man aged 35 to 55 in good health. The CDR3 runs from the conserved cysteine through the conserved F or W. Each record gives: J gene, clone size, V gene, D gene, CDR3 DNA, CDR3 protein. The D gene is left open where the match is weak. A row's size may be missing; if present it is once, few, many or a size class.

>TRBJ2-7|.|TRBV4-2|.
TGTGCCAGCAGCCGGGACCTATACTCCTACGAGCAGTACTTC
CASSRDLYSYEQYF
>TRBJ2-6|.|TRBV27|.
TGTGCCAGCAGTTCCCTCTCCACTAGCTCGGGGGCCAACGTCCTGACTTTC
CASSSLSTSSGANVLTF
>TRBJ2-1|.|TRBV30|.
TGTGCCTGGAGTGCCCTAGTGGAGACCCAGTTCTTC
CAWSALVETQFF
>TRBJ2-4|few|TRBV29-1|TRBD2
TGCAGCGTTGACCTAGCGGGCGCCAAAAACATTCAGTACTTC
CSVDLAGAKNIQYF
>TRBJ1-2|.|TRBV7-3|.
TGTGCCAGCAGCCCAAACGGTGGGGTAGGCTACACCTTC
CASSPNGGVGYTF
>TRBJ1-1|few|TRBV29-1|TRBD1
TGCAGCGTTGATACAGGGGGATCTGAAGCTTTCTTT
CSVDTGGSEAFF
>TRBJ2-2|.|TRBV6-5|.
TGTGCCAGCATTCTCTCCCTGCAGAAACTGAACACCGGGGAGCTGTTTTTT
CASILSLQKLNTGELFF
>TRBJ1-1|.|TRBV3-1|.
TGTGCCAGCAGCCAAAAGGGGGGCACTGAAGCTTTCTTT
CASSQKGGTEAFF
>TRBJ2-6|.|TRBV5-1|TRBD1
TGCGCCAGCAGCTTGGTGGGGACAGGGAGCTCTGGGGCCAACGTCCTGACTTTC
CASSLVGTGSSGANVLTF
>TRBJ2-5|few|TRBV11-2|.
TGTGCCAGCAGCCCGACGACTCGAATCCTGTACCAAGAGACCCAGTACTTC
CASSPTTRILYQETQYF
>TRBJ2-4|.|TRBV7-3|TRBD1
TGTGCCAGCAGCTTAATACGGTTGGACAGGGAGGCAGCCAAAAACATTCAGTACTTC
CASSLIRLDREAAKNIQYF
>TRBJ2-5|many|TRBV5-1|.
TGCGCCAGCAGCCAAGGACAGACTGAAGAGACCCAGTACTTC
CASSQGQTEETQYF
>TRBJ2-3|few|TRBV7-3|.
TGTGCCAGCAGCTTAACACAATACACAGATACGCAGTATTTT
CASSLTQYTDTQYF
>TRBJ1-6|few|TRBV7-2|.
TGTGCCAGCAGCTTCCTCCGCTATGATTCACCCCTCCACTTT
CASSFLRYDSPLHF